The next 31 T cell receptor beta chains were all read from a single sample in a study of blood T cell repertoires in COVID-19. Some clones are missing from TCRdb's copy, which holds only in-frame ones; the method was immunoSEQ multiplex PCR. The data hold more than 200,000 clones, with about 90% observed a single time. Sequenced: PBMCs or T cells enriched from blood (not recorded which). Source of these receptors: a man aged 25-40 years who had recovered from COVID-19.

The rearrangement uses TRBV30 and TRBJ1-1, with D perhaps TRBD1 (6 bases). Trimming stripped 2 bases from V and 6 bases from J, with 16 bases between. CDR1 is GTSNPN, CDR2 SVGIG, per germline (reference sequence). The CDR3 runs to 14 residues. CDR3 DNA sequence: TGTGCCTGGAGTCATACACAGGGTGGGGCTGAAGCTTTCTTT. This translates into CAWSHTQGGAEAFF.

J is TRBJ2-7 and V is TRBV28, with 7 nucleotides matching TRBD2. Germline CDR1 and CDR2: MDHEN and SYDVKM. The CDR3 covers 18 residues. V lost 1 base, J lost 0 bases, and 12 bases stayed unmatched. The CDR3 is CASSLLGPAGGSSYEQYF. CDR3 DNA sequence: TGTGCCAGCAGTTTATTAGGCCCGGCGGGCGGGAGCTCCTACGAGCAGTACTTC.

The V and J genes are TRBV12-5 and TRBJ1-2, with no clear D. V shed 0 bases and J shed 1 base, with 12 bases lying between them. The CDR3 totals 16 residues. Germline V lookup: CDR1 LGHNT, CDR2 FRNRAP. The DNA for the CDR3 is TGTGCTAGTGGTTTGGTTTGGGCAGCTCTTAACTATGGCTACACCTTC. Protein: CASGLVWAALNYGYTF.

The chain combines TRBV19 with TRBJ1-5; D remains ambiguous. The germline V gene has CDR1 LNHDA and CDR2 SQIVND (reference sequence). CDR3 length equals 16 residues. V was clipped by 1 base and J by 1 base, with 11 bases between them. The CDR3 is CASSIALSYSNQPQHF. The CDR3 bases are TGTGCCAGTAGTATAGCTCTTTCCTACAGCAATCAGCCCCAGCATTTT.

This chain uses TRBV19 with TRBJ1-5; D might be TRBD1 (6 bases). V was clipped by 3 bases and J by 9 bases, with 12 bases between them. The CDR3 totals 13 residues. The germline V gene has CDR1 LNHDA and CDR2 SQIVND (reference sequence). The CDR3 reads CASSIAGVPPQHF. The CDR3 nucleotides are TGTGCCAGTAGTATCGCAGGGGTCCCGCCCCAGCATTTT.

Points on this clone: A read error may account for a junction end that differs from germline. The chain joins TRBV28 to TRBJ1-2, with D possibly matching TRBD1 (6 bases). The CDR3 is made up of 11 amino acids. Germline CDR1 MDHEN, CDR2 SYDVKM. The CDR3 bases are TGTGCCAGCAGTCCCAACAGGGATGTATCCTTC. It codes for CASSPNRDVSF.

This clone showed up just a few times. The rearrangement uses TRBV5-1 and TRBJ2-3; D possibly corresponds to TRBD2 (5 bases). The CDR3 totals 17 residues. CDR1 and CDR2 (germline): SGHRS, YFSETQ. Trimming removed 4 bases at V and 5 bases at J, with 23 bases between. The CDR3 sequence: CASSITTDSPQGDTQYF. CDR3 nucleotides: TGCGCCAGCAGCATAACTACGGACTCACCGCAAGGAGATACGCAGTATTTT.

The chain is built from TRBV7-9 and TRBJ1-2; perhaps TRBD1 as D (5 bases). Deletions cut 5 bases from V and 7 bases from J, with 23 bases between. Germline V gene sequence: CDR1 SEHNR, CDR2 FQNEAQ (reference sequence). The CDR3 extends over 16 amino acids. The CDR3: CASSGGWTDRSSGYTF. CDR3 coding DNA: TGTGCCAGCAGCGGGGGGTGGACCGACCGGTCATCTGGCTACACCTTC.

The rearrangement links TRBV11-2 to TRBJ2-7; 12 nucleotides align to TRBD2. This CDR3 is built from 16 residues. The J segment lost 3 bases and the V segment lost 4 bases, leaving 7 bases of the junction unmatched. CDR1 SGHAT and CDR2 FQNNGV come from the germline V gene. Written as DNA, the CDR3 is TGTGCCAGCAGCTCGACACTAGCGGGAGGTCTCTACGAGCAGTACTTC. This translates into CASSSTLAGGLYEQYF.

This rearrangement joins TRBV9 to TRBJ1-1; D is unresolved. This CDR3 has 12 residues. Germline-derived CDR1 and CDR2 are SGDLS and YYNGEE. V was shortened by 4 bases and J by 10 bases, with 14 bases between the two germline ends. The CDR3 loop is CASSRNWEGAFF. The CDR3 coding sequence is TGTGCCAGCAGCCGGAATTGGGAGGGAGCTTTCTTT. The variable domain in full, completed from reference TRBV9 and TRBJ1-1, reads DSGVTQTPKHLITATGQRVTLRCSPRSGDLSVYWYQQSLDQGLQFLIQYYNGEERAKGNILERFSAQQFPDLHSELNLSSLELGDSALYFCASSRNWEGAFFGQGTRLTVV.

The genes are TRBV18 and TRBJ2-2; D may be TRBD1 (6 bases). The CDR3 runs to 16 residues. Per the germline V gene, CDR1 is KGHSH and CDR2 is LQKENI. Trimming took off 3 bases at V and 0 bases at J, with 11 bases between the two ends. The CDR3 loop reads CASSPLQGSNTGELFF. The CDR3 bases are TGTGCCAGCTCACCTCTACAGGGTTCGAACACCGGGGAGCTGTTTTTT.

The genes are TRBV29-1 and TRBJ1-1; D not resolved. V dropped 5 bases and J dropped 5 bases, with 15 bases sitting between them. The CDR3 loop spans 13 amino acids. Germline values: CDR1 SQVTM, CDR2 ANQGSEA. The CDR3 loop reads CSVRGQIGTEAFF. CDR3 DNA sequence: TGCAGCGTTAGAGGGCAGATTGGGACTGAAGCTTTCTTT.

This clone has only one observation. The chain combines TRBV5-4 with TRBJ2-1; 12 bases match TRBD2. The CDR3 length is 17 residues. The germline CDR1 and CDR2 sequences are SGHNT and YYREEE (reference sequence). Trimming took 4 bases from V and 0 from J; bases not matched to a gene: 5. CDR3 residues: CASSPGTSGLSYNEQFF. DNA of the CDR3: TGTGCCAGCAGCCCCGGGACTAGCGGGCTCTCCTACAATGAGCAGTTCTTC.

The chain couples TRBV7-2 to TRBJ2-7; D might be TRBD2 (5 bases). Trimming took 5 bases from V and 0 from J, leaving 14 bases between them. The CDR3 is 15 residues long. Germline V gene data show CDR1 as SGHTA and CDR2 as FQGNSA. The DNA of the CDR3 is TGTGCCAGCAGCCCCGCGGGCGGAAGCTCCTACGAGCAGTACTTC. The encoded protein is CASSPAGGSSYEQYF. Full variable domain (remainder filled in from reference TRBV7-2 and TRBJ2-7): GAGVSQSPSNKVTEKGKDVELRCDPISGHTALYWYRQSLGQGLEFLIYFQGNSAPDKSGLPSDRFSAERTGGSVSTLTIQRTQQEDSAVYLCASSPAGGSSYEQYFGPGTRLTVT.

In DNA form, the CDR3 reads TGTGCCAGCAGTTTATTCGGGACTCTCTACAATCAGCCCCAGCATTTT. Translated: CASSLFGTLYNQPQHF. This rearrangement joins TRBV28 to TRBJ1-5; maybe TRBD1 (5 bases). CDR1 MDHEN and CDR2 SYDVKM come from the germline V gene. The V end lost 1 base, the J end lost 3 bases, and 13 bases lay between the germline ends. The CDR3 is made up of 16 amino acids.

The CDR3 bases are TGTGCCAGCAGTCGCACCCCAGGGGGCGGTACCGGGGAGCTGTTTTTT. Translating gives CASSRTPGGGTGELFF. V gene TRBV27 combines with J gene TRBJ2-2; 8 nucleotides align to TRBD1. The CDR3 contains 16 residues. The V gene end was trimmed by 5 bases and the J gene end by 5 bases; junction bases not matched to a gene: 10. The germline V gene encodes CDR1 MNHEY and CDR2 SMNVEV (reference sequence).

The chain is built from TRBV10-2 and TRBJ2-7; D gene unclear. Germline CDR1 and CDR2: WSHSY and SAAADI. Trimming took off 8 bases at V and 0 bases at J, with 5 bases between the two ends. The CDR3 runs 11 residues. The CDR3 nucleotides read TGCGCCAGCCGGTTCTCCTACGAGCAGTACTTC. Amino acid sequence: CASRFSYEQYF.

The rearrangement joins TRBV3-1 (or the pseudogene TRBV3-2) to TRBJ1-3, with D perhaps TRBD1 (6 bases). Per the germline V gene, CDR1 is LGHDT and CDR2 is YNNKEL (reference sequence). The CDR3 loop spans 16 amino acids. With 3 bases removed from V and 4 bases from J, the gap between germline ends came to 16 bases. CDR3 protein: CASSHTSQGAGNTIYF. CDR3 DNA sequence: TGTGCCAGCAGCCATACATCACAGGGAGCAGGAAACACCATATATTTT.

For the CDR3, the DNA is TGTGCCAGCAGCCCCCGAGGCTTAGGAACAGATACGCAGTATTTT. Amino acids: CASSPRGLGTDTQYF. This sequence joins TRBV9 and TRBJ2-3, with D uncertain. Germline-derived CDR1 and CDR2 are SGDLS and YYNGEE. The CDR3 has 15 amino acids. V was clipped by 4 bases and J by 3 bases, with 15 bases between them.

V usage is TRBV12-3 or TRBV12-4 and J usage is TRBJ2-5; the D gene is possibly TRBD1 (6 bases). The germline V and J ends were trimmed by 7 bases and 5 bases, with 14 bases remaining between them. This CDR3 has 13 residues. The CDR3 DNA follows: TGTGCCAGCAACCTCAGGGGTTTGGAGACCCAGTACTTC. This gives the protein CASNLRGLETQYF.

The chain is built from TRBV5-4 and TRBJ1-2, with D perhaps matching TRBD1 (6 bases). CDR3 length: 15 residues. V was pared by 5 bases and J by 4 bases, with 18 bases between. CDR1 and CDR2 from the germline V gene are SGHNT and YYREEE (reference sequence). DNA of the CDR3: TGTGCCAGCAGTTGGGGGGGGCAGCGAAGCTATGGCTACACCTTC. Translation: CASSWGGQRSYGYTF.

CDR3 sequence: CATSDALAGGAQYF. CDR3 nucleotides: TGTGCCACCAGTGATGCCCTGGCGGGGGGAGCCCAGTACTTC. V usage is TRBV24-1 and J usage is TRBJ2-5, with 8 nucleotides matching TRBD2. The germline gives CDR1 KGHDR, CDR2 SFDVKD. The CDR3 has 14 amino acids. J lost 9 bases, V lost 3 bases, and 8 bases had no gene match.

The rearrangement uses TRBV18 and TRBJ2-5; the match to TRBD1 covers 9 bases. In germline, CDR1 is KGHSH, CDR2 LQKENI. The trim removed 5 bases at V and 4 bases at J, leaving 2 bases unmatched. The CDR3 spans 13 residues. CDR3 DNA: TGTGCCAGCTCATCGACAGGGGGAGAGACCCAGTACTTC. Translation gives CASSSTGGETQYF.

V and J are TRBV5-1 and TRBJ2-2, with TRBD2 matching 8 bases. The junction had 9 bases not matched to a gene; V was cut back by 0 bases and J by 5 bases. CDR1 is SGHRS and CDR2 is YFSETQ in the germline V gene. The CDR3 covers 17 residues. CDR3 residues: CASSLAPSGSVTGELFF. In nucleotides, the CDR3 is TGCGCCAGCAGCTTGGCCCCGAGCGGGAGTGTGACCGGGGAGCTGTTTTTT.

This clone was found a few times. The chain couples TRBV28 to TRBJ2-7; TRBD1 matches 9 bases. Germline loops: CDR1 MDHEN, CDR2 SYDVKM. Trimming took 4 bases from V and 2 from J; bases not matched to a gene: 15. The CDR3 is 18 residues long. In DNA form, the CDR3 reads TGTGCCAGCAGTTCCAGCAGGCGACAGGGGGTGACCACCTACGAGCAGTACTTC. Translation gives CASSSSRRQGVTTYEQYF.

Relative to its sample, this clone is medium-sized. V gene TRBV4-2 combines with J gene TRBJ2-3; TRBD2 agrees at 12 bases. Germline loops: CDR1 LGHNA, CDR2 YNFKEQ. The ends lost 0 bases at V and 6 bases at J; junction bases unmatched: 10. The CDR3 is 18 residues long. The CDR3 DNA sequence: TGTGCCAGCAGCCAAGATCTAACGGCTAGCGGGGGGGCCGATACGCAGTATTTT. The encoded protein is CASSQDLTASGGADTQYF.

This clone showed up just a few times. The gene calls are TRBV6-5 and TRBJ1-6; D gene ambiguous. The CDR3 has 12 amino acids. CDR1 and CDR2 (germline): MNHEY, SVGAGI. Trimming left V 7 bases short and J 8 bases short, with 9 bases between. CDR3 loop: CASTAQHSPLHF. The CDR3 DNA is TGTGCCAGCACTGCACAACATTCACCCCTCCACTTT.

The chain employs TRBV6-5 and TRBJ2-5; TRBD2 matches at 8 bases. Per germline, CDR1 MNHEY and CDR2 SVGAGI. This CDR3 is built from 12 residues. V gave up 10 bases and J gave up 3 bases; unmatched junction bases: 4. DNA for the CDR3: TGTGCCACCCGGGGGGGCGAAGAGACCCAGTACTTC. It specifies CATRGGEETQYF.

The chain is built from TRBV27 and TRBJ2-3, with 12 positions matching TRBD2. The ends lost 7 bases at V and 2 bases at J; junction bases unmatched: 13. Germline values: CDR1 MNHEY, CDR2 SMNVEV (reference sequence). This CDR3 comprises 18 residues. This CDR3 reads CASKMRSSGGATTDTQYF. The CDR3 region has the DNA TGTGCCAGCAAAATGAGGTCTAGCGGGGGGGCAACCACAGATACGCAGTATTTT.

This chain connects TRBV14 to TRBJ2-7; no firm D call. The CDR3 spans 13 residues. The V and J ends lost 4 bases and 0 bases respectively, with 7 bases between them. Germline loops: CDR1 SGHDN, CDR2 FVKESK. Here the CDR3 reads CASSRVSSYEQYF. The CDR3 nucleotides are TGTGCCAGCAGCCGCGTGAGCTCCTACGAGCAGTACTTC.

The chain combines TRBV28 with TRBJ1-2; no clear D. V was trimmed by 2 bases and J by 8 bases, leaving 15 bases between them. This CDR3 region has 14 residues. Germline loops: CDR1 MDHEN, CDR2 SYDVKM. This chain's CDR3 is CASSLGPRRRGYTF. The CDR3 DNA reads TGTGCCAGCAGTTTAGGACCGAGGAGGCGAGGCTACACCTTC.